This TCR beta chain came from a study of T cells after posttransplantation cyclophosphamide (dated by TCRdb to 2016 to 2018). Turning to the overall study: T cell repertoire reconstitution was tracked by TRB sequencing after myeloablative bone marrow transplantation in which posttransplantation cyclophosphamide was used as GVHD prophylaxis. Samples from around 40 PTCy-treated patients and approximately 15 related bone marrow donors of those patients were subjected to antigen receptor sequencing. Blood from all 30 or so PTCy patients with 1-year posttransplant specimens was subjected to TRB sequencing. TRB sequencing was also done on up to about 3 additional blood samples from 2 to 5.2 years after transplant in 3 patients, and on pretransplant blood from a handful of patients. Because TRA and TRB clonality correlated tightly in fewer than 10 samples, the subsequent TCR analyses were limited to TRB only. Public TRB sequences were compared against a database of over 3,500 sequences linked to responses to pathogens, tumor antigens, self-antigens and alloantigens.

Peripheral blood samples were provided by related bone marrow donors on the day of marrow donation. Peripheral blood and bone marrow mononuclear cells were isolated by Ficoll-Hypaque density centrifugation and were cryopreserved. As concerns this clone: Its antigen is still unknown. One base away there is no much larger clone; base qualities are not given.

TRB sequencing was run on genomic DNA with either the immunoSEQ assay at survey resolution or the hsTCRB kit. The original methods were these. The immunoSEQ software was used for initial read processing, and the LymphoSeq R package was used for repertoire analyses. For each TRB dataset, clonality was calculated as 1 minus normalized Shannon entropy, and the Gini coefficient was computed as well. Phenotypes of unsorted samples were inferred by mapping TRB sequences from sorted subsets of the recipient or donor onto the same recipient's unsorted samples. TCRdb took over this immuneACCESS table, retaining in-frame rearrangements with V and J assigned. Such tables are incomplete; in checked studies, under half of the missing clones stem from an unresolved V gene, and the remainder is unexplained. Clone size and the V and J calls come from that table; the DNA yielded D and trimming. The sample table lists approximately 47,000 clones, about 90% of them with a count of one. Around 3% of the sample comes from the top ten.

V has 4 bases trimmed and J has 5 bases trimmed; junction bases matching no gene number 7. The germline V gene (reference sequence) yields LNHDA for CDR1 and SQIVND for CDR2. The CDR3 goes from the cysteine to the phenylalanine over 14 residues. The only DNA kept is the CDR3, 42 bases in frame from the first base. Findings and caveats that apply to the study as a whole: The TRB repertoires of T cells infiltrating skin or the GI tract showed only limited overlap with the TRB repertoires found in blood. Across over 40 patients, TRB clonality was highly associated with recipient CMV seropositivity and CMV reactivation, and PTCy diversity was similar to diversity in CNI/methotrexate controls. At 1-2 months, donor-recipient similarity was low but rose over the first year, and the later blood repertoires were often dominated by donor CD8+ memory clones.

What was sequenced was PBMCs. The sequence came from a woman aged 50 to 60 in good health and a related stem cell transplant donor. The rearrangement joined TRBV19 to TRBJ1-1, with TRBD1 identical over 7 junction bases. The CDR3 loop reads CASSTDRAVTEAFF. The nucleotides read TGTGCCAGTAGTACAGACAGGGCGGTGACTGAAGCTTTCTTT.